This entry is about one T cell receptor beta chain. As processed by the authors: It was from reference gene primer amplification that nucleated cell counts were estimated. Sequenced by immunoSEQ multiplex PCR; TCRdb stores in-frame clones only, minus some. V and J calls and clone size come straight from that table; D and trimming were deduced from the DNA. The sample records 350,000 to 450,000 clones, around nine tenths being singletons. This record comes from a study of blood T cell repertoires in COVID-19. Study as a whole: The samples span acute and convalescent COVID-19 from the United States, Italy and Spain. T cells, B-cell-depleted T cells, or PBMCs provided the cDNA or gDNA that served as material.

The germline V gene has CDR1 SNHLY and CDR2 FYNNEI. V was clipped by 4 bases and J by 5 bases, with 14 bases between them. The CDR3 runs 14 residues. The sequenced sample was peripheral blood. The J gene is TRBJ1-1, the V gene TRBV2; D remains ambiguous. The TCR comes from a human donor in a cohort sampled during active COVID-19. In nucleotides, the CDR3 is TGTGCCAGCAGTGTAGAGGGTGTAGGGACTGAAGCTTTCTTT. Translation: CASSVEGVGTEAFF.